This is a list of T cell receptor beta chains from one sample in a study of lymphopenia after photon versus proton radiotherapy. Assay used: immunoSEQ multiplex PCR; TCRdb lists only in-frame clones, some missing. This sample has some 20,000 clones, with approximately 84% found just once. The sample was peripheral blood, taken from a patient treated with photon-based radiotherapy. All receptors derive from a woman between 50 and 59 years old with pancreatic cancer. The CDR3 runs from the conserved cysteine through the conserved F or W. The D gene is left open where the match is weak. Not all rows give a size; the values are once, few, many and, for expanded clones, a class.

TRBD2 | TRBJ2-1 | TRBV27 | - | CASATSGTVGNEQFF | TGTGCCAGCGCTACTAGCGGGACGGTTGGCAATGAGCAGTTCTTC
- | TRBJ1-4 | TRBV6-1 | - | CASRGHATNEKLFF | TGTGCCAGCAGGGGTCATGCAACTAATGAAAAACTGTTTTTT
- | TRBJ2-7 | TRBV7-9 | - | CASSLAMGDYEQYF | TGTGCCAGCAGCTTAGCGATGGGGGACTACGAGCAGTACTTC
- | TRBJ2-7 | TRBV28 | - | CASSRLGREGEQYF | TGTGCCAGCAGCCGCCTGGGCAGGGAAGGCGAGCAGTACTTC
TRBD2 | TRBJ2-1 | TRBV10-1 | - | CASSDGAGGLYEQFF | TGCGCCAGCAGTGACGGAGCGGGAGGGCTCTATGAGCAGTTCTTC
- | TRBJ2-3 | TRBV7-9 | - | CASTPMSGTDTQYF | TGTGCCAGCACCCCTATGAGCGGAACAGATACGCAGTATTTT
- | TRBJ2-5 | TRBV11-2 | - | CASSLDGRGGGETQYF | TGTGCCAGCAGCTTAGACGGCAGGGGAGGAGGAGAGACCCAGTACTTC
- | TRBJ1-1 | TRBV4-1 | once | CASSQVGGKNTEAFF | TGCGCCAGCAGCCAAGTAGGGGGGAAGAACACTGAAGCTTTCTTT
- | TRBJ2-1 | TRBV9 | - | CASSAETGHPGSEEQFF | TGTGCCAGCAGCGCCGAAACGGGACACCCTGGAAGTGAGGAGCAGTTCTTC
TRBD1 | TRBJ1-2 | TRBV30 | once | CAWRPTGNYGYTF | TGTGCCTGGAGACCGACAGGGAACTATGGCTACACCTTC
- | TRBJ2-2 | TRBV27 | - | CASSLSEPGLVLLKGGELFF | TGTGCCAGCAGTTTATCAGAGCCGGGACTTGTTTTGTTGAAGGGCGGGGAGCTGTTTTTT
TRBD2 | TRBJ2-3 | TRBV5-1 | few | CASSFTAGVADTQYF | TGCGCCAGCAGCTTCACGGCGGGAGTCGCAGATACGCAGTATTTT
TRBD1 | TRBJ1-5 | TRBV28 | - | CASSRLQGAGGNQPQHF | TGTGCCAGCAGCCGACTGCAGGGGGCCGGGGGCAATCAGCCCCAGCATTTT
- | TRBJ2-2 | TRBV19 | - | CASIPGTGELFF | TGTGCCAGTATCCCCGGGACCGGGGAGCTGTTTTTT
- | TRBJ1-1 | TRBV7-2 | - | CASSLEANTEAFF | TGTGCCAGCAGCCTAGAGGCGAACACTGAAGCTTTCTTT
- | TRBJ1-2 | TRBV15 | once | CATSGSTGNGYTF | TGTGCCACCAGCGGAAGTACAGGGAATGGCTACACCTTC
TRBD2 | TRBJ2-5 | TRBV13 | - | CASSLDGRALRTQYF | TGTGCCAGCAGCTTAGACGGGAGGGCTCTGAGGACCCAGTACTTC
TRBD1 | TRBJ1-2 | TRBV27 | - | CASSFSDRGQYGYTF | TGTGCCAGCAGTTTCTCGGACAGGGGGCAGTATGGCTACACCTTC
- | TRBJ2-7 | TRBV4-1 | - | CASSQTTGNTYEQYF | TGCGCCAGCAGCCAGACCACAGGTAATACCTACGAGCAGTACTTC
- | TRBJ1-1 | TRBV29-1 | - | CSASRPLNTEAFF | TGCAGCGCCTCCCGACCCTTGAACACTGAAGCTTTCTTT
- | TRBJ2-7 | TRBV6-5 | - | CASSYSSSFEQYF | TGTGCCAGCAGTTACTCTAGTTCGTTTGAGCAGTACTTC
- | TRBJ2-7 | TRBV20-1 | - | CRVAGDEQYF | TGCAGAGTAGCAGGGGACGAGCAGTACTTC
- | TRBJ1-2 | TRBV5-1 | once | CASSLGGGGDYGYTF | TGCGCCAGCAGCTTGGGCGGCGGGGGAGACTATGGCTACACCTTC
- | TRBJ2-5 | TRBV5-1 | - | CASSLGQEETQYF | TGCGCCAGCAGCTTGGGCCAGGAGGAGACCCAGTACTTC
TRBD1 | TRBJ1-5 | TRBV30 | few | CAWSLDRSGPQHF | TGTGCCTGGAGTTTGGACAGGTCGGGGCCCCAGCATTTT
TRBD2 | TRBJ2-3 | TRBV7-9 | - | CASSPGLAVSTDTQYF | TGTGCCAGCAGTCCGGGTCTAGCGGTTAGCACAGATACGCAGTATTTT
- | TRBJ2-3 | TRBV7-9 | - | CASSLGSQTDTQYF | TGTGCCAGCAGCCTAGGGAGCCAGACAGATACGCAGTATTTT
- | TRBJ1-5 | TRBV9 | few | CASSAPGAGQPQHF | TGTGCCAGCAGCGCGCCGGGGGCGGGCCAGCCCCAGCATTTT
TRBD1 | TRBJ2-2 | TRBV6-1 | - | CASSDQPGQYTGELFF | TGTGCCAGCAGTGACCAACCGGGACAGTACACCGGGGAGCTGTTTTTT
TRBD1 | TRBJ2-7 | TRBV6-5 | - | CASGAGQGAYEQYF | TGTGCCAGCGGAGCGGGACAGGGGGCCTACGAGCAGTACTTC
- | TRBJ2-2 | TRBV15 | - | CATSRDRNTGELFF | TGTGCCACCAGCCGGGACCGCAACACCGGGGAGCTGTTTTTT
- | TRBJ1-2 | TRBV6-5 | - | CASSYVGVDGYTF | TGTGCCAGCAGTTACGTAGGGGTCGATGGCTACACCTTC
- | TRBJ2-5 | TRBV20-1 | - | CSADYGETQYF | TGCAGTGCTGACTACGGAGAGACCCAGTACTTC
- | TRBJ1-4 | TRBV11-2 | - | CASSHLRGAVNEKLFF | TGTGCCAGCAGTCATTTAAGGGGGGCGGTAAATGAAAAACTGTTTTTT
TRBD1 | TRBJ1-4 | TRBV10-1 | - | CATEPGQVTNEKLFF | TGCGCCACCGAACCTGGACAGGTCACTAATGAAAAACTGTTTTTT
- | TRBJ1-4 | TRBV7-8 | - | CASSPRAEKLFF | TGTGCCAGCAGCCCGCGAGCGGAAAAACTGTTTTTT
- | TRBJ2-3 | TRBV5-6 | - | CASSLALGISTDTQYF | TGTGCCAGCAGCCTGGCCCTGGGGATAAGCACAGATACGCAGTATTTT
- | TRBJ2-4 | TRBV19 | - | CASTSEADPLKNIQYF | TGTGCCAGTACTAGTGAAGCCGACCCCCTAAAAAACATTCAGTACTTC
- | TRBJ1-1 | TRBV7-2 | - | CASSQPENTEAFF | TGTGCCAGCAGCCAGCCGGAGAACACTGAAGCTTTCTTT
- | TRBJ1-1 | TRBV30 | few | CAWSPPVETEAFF | TGTGCCTGGAGTCCGCCTGTGGAGACTGAAGCTTTCTTT
TRBD1 | TRBJ2-5 | TRBV9 | few | CASSLGGATGAIQETQYF | TGTGCCAGCAGCCTAGGCGGGGCGACAGGGGCCATCCAAGAGACCCAGTACTTC
TRBD1 | TRBJ1-3 | TRBV9 | - | CASSVTGEVGNTIYF | TGTGCCAGCAGCGTGACAGGGGAGGTTGGAAACACCATATATTTT
TRBD2 | TRBJ2-5 | TRBV7-8 | - | CASSLSPPAGGPGETQYF | TGTGCCAGCAGCTTATCACCTCCAGCGGGAGGGCCGGGGGAGACCCAGTACTTC
- | TRBJ2-1 | TRBV5-8 | - | CASSAGVSSYNEQFF | TGTGCCAGCAGCGCAGGGGTAAGCTCCTACAATGAGCAGTTCTTC
- | TRBJ2-3 | TRBV25-1 | - | CASGRKGEFTDTQYF | TGTGCCAGCGGCCGCAAAGGGGAGTTTACAGATACGCAGTATTTT
- | TRBJ2-3 | TRBV10-1 | - | CASSPRPTDTQYF | TGCGCCAGCAGTCCAAGACCCACAGATACGCAGTATTTT
- | TRBJ1-4 | TRBV7-8 | - | CASSTTGVYEKLFF | TGTGCCAGCAGTACCACGGGGGTTTATGAAAAACTGTTTTTT
TRBD2 | TRBJ2-1 | TRBV5-6 | - | CASSLASWRGGEPEQFF | TGTGCCAGCAGCTTGGCTTCTTGGCGGGGGGGTGAGCCCGAGCAGTTCTTC
TRBD1 | TRBJ2-5 | TRBV6-5 | - | CASSYAPGTGGGTQYF | TGTGCCAGCAGTTATGCCCCCGGGACAGGGGGAGGGACCCAGTACTTC
- | TRBJ2-7 | TRBV5-4 | - | CASSFQGRHEQYF | TGTGCCAGCAGCTTTCAGGGACGGCACGAGCAGTACTTC
- | TRBJ2-3 | TRBV19 | - | CASSKTGSATDTQYF | TGTGCCAGTAGTAAAACAGGGTCGGCCACAGATACGCAGTATTTT
- | TRBJ2-3 | TRBV6-5 | - | CASSYGPDTQYF | TGTGCCAGCAGTTACGGACCAGATACGCAGTATTTT
- | TRBJ2-5 | TRBV19 | - | CASSQLWGSGLLETQYF | TGTGCCAGTAGTCAGCTTTGGGGGAGCGGGCTTCTGGAGACCCAGTACTTC